This T cell receptor (beta chain) was documented in a study of shared clonotypes between healthy human individuals. Here immunoSEQ multiplex PCR was the method, and the copy in TCRdb shows in-frame clones only, minus some. The table has 2 million to 3 million clones, 90% to 95% seen once; the top ten hold about 0.38%. V lost 6 bases to trimming and J lost 3 bases; unmatched junction nucleotides: 9. The germline V gene has CDR1 SQVTM and CDR2 ANQGSEA. This CDR3 comprises 14 residues. The TCR originated in a man aged 18 to 30 in good health. Some clones in this sample may be carry-over from other donors' samples. The specimen sequenced was naive CD4+ T cells from PBMCs. Subset reported: CD45RA+ positively selected. The chain recombines TRBV29-1 with TRBJ2-7; the match to TRBD2 covers 9 bases. In nucleotides, the CDR3 is TGCAGCGTCGCCCTGCGACTAGCGGTCTACGAGCAGTACTTC. Its translation: CSVALRLAVYEQYF.